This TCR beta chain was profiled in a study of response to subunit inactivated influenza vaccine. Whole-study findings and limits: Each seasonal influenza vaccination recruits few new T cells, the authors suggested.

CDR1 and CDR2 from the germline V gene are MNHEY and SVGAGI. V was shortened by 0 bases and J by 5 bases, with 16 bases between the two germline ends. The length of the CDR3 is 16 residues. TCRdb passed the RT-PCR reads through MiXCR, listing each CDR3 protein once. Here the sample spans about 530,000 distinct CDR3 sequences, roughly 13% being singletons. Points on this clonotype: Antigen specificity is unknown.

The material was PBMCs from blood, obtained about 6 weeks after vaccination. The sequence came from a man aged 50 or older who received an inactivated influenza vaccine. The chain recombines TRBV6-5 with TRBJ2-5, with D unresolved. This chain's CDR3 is CASSYSVTSVGETQYF. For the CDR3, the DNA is TGTGCCAGCAGTTACTCGGTAACTTCTGTCGGGGAGACCCAGTACTTC.